The next 2 T cell receptor beta chains were all read from a single sample in a study of T cell responses to AZD1222 COVID-19 vaccine (dated by TCRdb to the early 2020s). Taken with the paper, the label for time point translates to: about 28 days (+/-7) after the second vaccine dose. Libraries were prepared through the immunoSEQ multiplex PCR assay. TCRdb holds this immuneACCESS table with in-frame rearrangements only. Some clones are missing; in checked studies, unresolved V genes explain under half, and the rest has no known cause. For this sample there are 150,000 to 200,000 clones; around 92% appear just once. The top ten clones comprise approximately 1.2% of the sample. This specimen was peripheral blood, taken 28 days after the second AZD1222 dose. The source is an adult who received the AZD1222 COVID-19 vaccine.

J is TRBJ1-2 and V is TRBV5-4, with D perhaps matching TRBD1 (5 bases). Germline-derived CDR1 and CDR2 are SGHNT and YYREEE (reference sequence). The CDR3 extends over 13 amino acids. With 0 bases removed from V and 8 bases from J, the gap between germline ends came to 11 bases. CDR3 nucleotide sequence: TGTGCCAGCAGCTTGGGGCAGGGAGGAGGCTACACCTTC. Translated: CASSLGQGGGYTF.

In DNA, the CDR3 is TGTGCCAGCTCACCTATTAGCGGGGGGGCCGATACGCAGTATTTT. This codes for CASSPISGGADTQYF. The rearrangement links TRBV18 to TRBJ2-3, with TRBD2 matching over 11 bases. Germline V gene data show CDR1 as KGHSH and CDR2 as LQKENI. V shed 3 bases and J 6 bases; nucleotides not matched to a gene: 5. The CDR3 contains 15 residues.